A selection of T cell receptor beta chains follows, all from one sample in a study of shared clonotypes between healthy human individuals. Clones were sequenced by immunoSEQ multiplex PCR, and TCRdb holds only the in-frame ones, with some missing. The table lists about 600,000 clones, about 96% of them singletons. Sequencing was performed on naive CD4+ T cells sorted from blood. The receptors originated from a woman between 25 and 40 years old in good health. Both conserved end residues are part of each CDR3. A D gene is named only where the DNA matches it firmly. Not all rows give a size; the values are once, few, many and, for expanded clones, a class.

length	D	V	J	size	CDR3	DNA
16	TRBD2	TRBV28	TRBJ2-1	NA	CASSLFASGTNNEQFF	TGTGCCAGCAGTTTATTTGCTAGCGGGACCAACAATGAGCAGTTCTTC
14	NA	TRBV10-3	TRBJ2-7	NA	CAISEGDIPYEQYF	TGTGCCATCAGTGAGGGGGACATCCCCTACGAGCAGTACTTC
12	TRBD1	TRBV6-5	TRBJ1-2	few	CASSTTGNGYTF	TGTGCCAGCAGTACGACAGGGAATGGCTACACCTTC
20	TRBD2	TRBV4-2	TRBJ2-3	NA	CASSRGKGRTSGGEADTQYF	TGTGCCAGCAGCCGGGGAAAAGGAAGGACTAGCGGTGGGGAGGCAGATACGCAGTATTTT
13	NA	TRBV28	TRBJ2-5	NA	CASSSHFQETQYF	TGTGCCAGCAGTTCTCACTTCCAAGAGACCCAGTACTTC
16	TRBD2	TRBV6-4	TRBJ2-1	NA	CASSPAGSGAYNEQFF	TGTGCCAGCAGTCCCGCGGGTAGCGGGGCTTACAATGAGCAGTTCTTC
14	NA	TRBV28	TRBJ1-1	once	CASSLGPSHTEAFF	TGTGCCAGCAGTTTAGGGCCGTCCCACACTGAAGCTTTCTTT
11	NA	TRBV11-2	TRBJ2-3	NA	CASGSTDTQYF	TGTGCCAGCGGGAGCACAGATACGCAGTATTTT
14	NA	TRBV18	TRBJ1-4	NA	CASSPQDLGEKLFF	TGTGCCAGCTCACCCCAGGACCTAGGTGAAAAACTGTTTTTT
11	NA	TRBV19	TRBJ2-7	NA	CASSSAYEQYF	TGTGCCAGTAGTTCAGCCTACGAGCAGTACTTC
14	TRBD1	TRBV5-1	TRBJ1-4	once	CASSLTGQDEKLFF	TGCGCCAGCAGCTTGACGGGACAGGATGAAAAACTGTTTTTT
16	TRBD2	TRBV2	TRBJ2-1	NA	CASRDPSGRFTNEQFF	TGTGCCAGCAGGGACCCTAGCGGGAGATTTACGAATGAGCAGTTCTTC
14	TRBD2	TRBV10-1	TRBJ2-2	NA	CASSVRERGGELFF	TGCGCCAGCAGCGTACGAGAGCGGGGCGGGGAGCTGTTTTTT
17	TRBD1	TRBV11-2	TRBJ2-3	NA	CASSLDRGQGAIDTQYF	TGTGCCAGCAGCTTAGATAGGGGACAGGGGGCCATCGATACGCAGTATTTT
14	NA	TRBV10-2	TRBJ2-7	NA	CASSESAQTYEQYF	TGCGCCAGCAGTGAGTCAGCGCAGACCTACGAGCAGTACTTC
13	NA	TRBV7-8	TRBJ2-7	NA	CASSSRQTYEQYF	TGTGCCAGCAGCTCTAGACAGACCTACGAGCAGTACTTC
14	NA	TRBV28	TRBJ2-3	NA	CASSGGAGTDTQYF	TGTGCCAGCAGTGGAGGGGCAGGCACAGATACGCAGTATTTT
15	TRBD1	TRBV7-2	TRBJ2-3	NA	CASGEGGQWTDTQYF	TGTGCCAGCGGAGAAGGGGGACAGTGGACAGATACGCAGTATTTT
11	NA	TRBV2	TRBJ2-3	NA	CASSSTDTQYF	TGTGCCAGCAGTAGCACAGATACGCAGTATTTT
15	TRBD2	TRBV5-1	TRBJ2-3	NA	CASSLASGVWDTQYF	TGCGCCAGCAGCTTGGCTAGCGGGGTGTGGGATACGCAGTATTTT
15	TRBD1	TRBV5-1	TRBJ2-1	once	CASSVDRGTYNEQFF	TGCGCCAGCAGCGTAGACAGGGGCACCTACAATGAGCAGTTCTTC
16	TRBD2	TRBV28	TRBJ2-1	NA	CASSLLPAGSYNEQFF	TGTGCCAGCAGTTTATTGCCAGCGGGGTCCTACAATGAGCAGTTCTTC
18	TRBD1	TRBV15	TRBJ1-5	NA	CATSREGTGGLSNQPQHF	TGTGCCACCAGCAGAGAGGGGACAGGGGGTCTTAGCAATCAGCCCCAGCATTTT
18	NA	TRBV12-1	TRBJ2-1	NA	CASSPHHSSGRGYNEQFF	TGTGCCAGCAGCCCGCACCATAGTAGCGGGAGGGGCTACAATGAGCAGTTCTTC